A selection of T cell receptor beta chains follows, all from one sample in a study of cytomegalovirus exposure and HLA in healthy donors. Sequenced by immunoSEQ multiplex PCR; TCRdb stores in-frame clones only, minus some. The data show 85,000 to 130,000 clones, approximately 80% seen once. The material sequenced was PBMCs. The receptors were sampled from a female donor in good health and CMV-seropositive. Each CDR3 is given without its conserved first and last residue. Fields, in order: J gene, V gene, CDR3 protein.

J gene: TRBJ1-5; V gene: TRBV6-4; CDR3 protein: ASSRQGARGPSNQPQH
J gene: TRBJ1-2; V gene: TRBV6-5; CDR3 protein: ASSGPGGYT
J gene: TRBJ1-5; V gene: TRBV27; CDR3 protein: ASSPGTGRGNQPQH
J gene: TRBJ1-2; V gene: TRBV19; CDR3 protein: ASSTYRDGDGYT
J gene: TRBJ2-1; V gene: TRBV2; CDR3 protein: ANSGRGYNEQF
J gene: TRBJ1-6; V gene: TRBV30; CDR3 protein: AWKGGTGNSPLH
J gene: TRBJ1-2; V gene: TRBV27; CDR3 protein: ATWGGTGGVVNGYT
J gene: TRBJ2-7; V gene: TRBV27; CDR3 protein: ASSWQANYEQY
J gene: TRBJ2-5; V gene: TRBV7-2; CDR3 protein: ASSPRRDTSETQY
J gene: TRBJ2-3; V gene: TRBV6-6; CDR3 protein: ASGAGGTDTQY
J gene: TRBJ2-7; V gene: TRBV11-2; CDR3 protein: ASSYGDRGHTYEQY
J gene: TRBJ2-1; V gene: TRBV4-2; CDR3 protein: ASTRGDSRDEQF
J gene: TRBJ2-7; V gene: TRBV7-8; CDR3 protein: ASSLVFKQKAAYEQY
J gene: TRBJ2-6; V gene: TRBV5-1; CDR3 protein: ASGSERIQFSGANVLT
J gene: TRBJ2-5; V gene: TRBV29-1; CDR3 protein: SVEDGGQETQY
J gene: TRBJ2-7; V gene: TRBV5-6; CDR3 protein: ASSPRGRKTWEQY
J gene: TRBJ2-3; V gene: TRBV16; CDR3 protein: ASSLSGTGRTDTQY
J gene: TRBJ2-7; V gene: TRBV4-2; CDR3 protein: ASSQIDRRTSYEQY
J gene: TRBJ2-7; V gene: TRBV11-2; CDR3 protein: ASSFSFSGYEQY
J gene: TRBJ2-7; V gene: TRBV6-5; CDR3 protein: ASSSRPGSSYEQY
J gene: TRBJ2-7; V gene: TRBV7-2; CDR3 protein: ASSLAVTGGNYEQY
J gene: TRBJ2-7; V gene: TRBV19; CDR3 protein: ASSAKTGSIYEQY
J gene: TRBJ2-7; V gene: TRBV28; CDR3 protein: ASRGDPRYEQY
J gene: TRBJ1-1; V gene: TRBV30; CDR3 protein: AWRLQGTVPNTEAF
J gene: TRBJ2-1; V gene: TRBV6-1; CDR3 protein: ASSEPRTGRNEQF
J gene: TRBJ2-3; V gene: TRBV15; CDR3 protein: ATSRAVGDTQY
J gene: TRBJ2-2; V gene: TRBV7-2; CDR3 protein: ASSSRQDKTGELF
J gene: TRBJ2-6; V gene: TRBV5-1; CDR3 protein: ASRQVSSGANGLT
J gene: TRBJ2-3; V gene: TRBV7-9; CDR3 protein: ASSLGLTGGDTQY
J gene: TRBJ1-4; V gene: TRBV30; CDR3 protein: AWSDGANEKLF
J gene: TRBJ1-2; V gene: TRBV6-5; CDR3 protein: ASSFLQSFPNYGYT
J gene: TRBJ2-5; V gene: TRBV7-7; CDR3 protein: ASSPGGPETQY
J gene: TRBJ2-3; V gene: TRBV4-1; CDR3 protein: ASSQGPGAADTQY
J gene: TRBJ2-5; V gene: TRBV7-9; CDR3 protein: ASSSGTSGRASETQY
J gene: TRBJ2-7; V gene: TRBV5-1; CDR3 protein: ASTTGIGTYEQY
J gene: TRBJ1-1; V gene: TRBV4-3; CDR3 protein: ASSQVRGGWSEAF
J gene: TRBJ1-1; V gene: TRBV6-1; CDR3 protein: ASSEGTTGQFEAF
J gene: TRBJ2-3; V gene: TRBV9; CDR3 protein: ASSAPSRGGRDTQY
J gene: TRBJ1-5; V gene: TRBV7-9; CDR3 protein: ASSPTGPHQPQH
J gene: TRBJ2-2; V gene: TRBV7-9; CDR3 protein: ASSRQGFANTGELF
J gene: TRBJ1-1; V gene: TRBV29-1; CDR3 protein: SVERLGAGWNTEAF
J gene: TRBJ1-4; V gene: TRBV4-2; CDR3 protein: ASSQRPGQGNTNEKLF
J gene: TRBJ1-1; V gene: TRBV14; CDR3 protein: ASSKYRNTEAF
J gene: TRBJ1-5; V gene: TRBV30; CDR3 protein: AWSPRTGKNQPQH
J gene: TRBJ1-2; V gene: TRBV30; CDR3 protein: AWTLTGQGGST
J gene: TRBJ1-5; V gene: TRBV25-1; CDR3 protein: ASGTAYSNQPQH
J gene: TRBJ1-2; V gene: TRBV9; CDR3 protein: ASSGHRGPGGYT
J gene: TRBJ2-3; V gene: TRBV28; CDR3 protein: ASYVGGGGATDTQY
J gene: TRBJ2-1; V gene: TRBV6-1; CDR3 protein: ASPGQGKNEQF
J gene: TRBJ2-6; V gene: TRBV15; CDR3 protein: ATSRVQGLSGANVLT
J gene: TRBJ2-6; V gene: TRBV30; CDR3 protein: AWSTSPGANSLT
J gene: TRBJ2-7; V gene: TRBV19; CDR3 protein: ASSPSGTGGREQY
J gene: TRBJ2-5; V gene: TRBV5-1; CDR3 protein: ASSLGAGLADGQTQY
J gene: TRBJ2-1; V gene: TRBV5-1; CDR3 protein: ASSQTSGKRNEQF
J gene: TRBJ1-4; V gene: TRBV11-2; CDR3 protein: ASSLGGLNEKLF
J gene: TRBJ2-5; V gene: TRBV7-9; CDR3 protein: ASRDRTEHQETQY
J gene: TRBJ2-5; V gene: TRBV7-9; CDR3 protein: ASSPSGQGKY
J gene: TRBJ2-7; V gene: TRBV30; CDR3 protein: ACGTGAGEQY
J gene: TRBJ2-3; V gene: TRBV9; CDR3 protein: ASSVATRADTQY